The clone carrying this TCR beta chain was found a few times. The record originates from a study of metastatic and nonmetastatic thyroid tumors. In the study overall: Across blood and tumor or nodule tissue, repertoires from malignant and benign thyroid patients were compared with one another.

TCRdb re-clonotyped the PCR reads via MiXCR. This repertoire shows 4,500 to 5,500 clones, roughly 33% found once; its top ten account for 28%. There are 15 residues in the CDR3. V was trimmed by 3 bases and J by 6 bases, leaving 17 bases between them. CDR1 and CDR2 (germline): MGHRA, YSYEKL. Every patient underwent thyroid surgery untreated. Sample: adjacent normal tissue. This rearrangement joins TRBV4-1 to TRBJ1-2, with D perhaps matching TRBD1 (6 bases). The receptor comes from a male donor with papillary thyroid cancer or a benign thyroid nodule (not recorded which). Some clones in this sample may be carry-over from other donors' samples. This CDR3 is CASSQPPGHTNGYTF. CDR3 in DNA: TGCGCCAGCAGCCAGCCTCCGGGACACACGAATGGCTACACCTTC.